The 12 T cell receptor beta chains listed next were all sequenced from one sample in a study of shared clonotypes between healthy human individuals. The method was immunoSEQ multiplex PCR; TCRdb's version includes in-frame clones alone and lacks a portion of them. The sample holds over a million clones, 98% seen once. Material: naive CD4+ T cells sorted from blood. Subset denoted: CD45RA+ positively selected. Receptors were obtained from a man aged 25 to 40 in good health.

The rearrangement joins TRBV6-4 to TRBJ2-1; D uncertain. CDR1 is MRHNA and CDR2 is SNTAGT in the germline V gene. This CDR3 spans 15 amino acids. The V end lost 6 bases, the J end lost 0 bases, and 12 bases lay between the germline ends. In nucleotides, the CDR3 is TGTGCCAGCAGGATAGACACAAGCTCCTACAATGAGCAGTTCTTC. Its protein is CASRIDTSSYNEQFF.

The chain links TRBV28 to TRBJ2-7; perhaps D is TRBD1 or TRBD2 (5 bases each). The CDR3 length is 17 residues. Germline CDR1 reads MDHEN; CDR2 reads SYDVKM. Between the trimmed V and J ends, which lost 4 bases and 3 bases, there was a span of 22 bases. CDR3 protein: CASSSSDTARGNYEQYF. The CDR3 nucleotides are TGTGCCAGCAGTTCGTCGGACACGGCCCGAGGGAACTACGAGCAGTACTTC.

The V call is TRBV18, the J call TRBJ1-3; no definite D call. Germline CDR1 is KGHSH and CDR2 is LQKENI. This CDR3 is 15 amino acids long. The V end was cut by 0 bases, the J end by 1 base, with 7 bases between. The CDR3 spells CASSPPRESGNTIYF. CDR3 DNA: TGTGCCAGCTCACCACCAAGAGAATCTGGAAACACCATATATTTT.

The chain joins TRBV7-9 to TRBJ2-7; D perhaps matches TRBD2 (5 bases). This CDR3 spans 17 amino acids. V dropped 0 bases and J dropped 0 bases, with 15 bases sitting between them. Germline CDR1 is SEHNR and CDR2 is FQNEAQ (reference sequence). Written as DNA, the CDR3 is TGTGCCAGCAGCTTAGCGCCTTTCGGGATCGGCTCCTACGAGCAGTACTTC. Translation gives CASSLAPFGIGSYEQYF.

A note on this clone: Other DNA sequences in the same sample also yield this CDR3. J is TRBJ2-2 and V is TRBV18; unclear D gene. Trimming left V 2 bases short and J 2 bases short, with 0 bases between. Germline V lookup: CDR1 KGHSH, CDR2 LQKENI. The CDR3 consists of 12 residues. The CDR3 reads CASSPNTGELFF. The DNA for the CDR3 is TGTGCCAGCTCACCAAACACCGGGGAGCTGTTTTTT.

The chain combines TRBV27 with TRBJ2-5, with unresolved D. CDR3 length: 12 residues. CDR1 and CDR2 from the germline V gene are MNHEY and SMNVEV (reference sequence). V shed 8 bases and J shed 1 base, with 8 bases lying between them. As DNA, the CDR3 is TGTGCCAGCGGACCGCTCCAAGAGACCCAGTACTTC. It encodes CASGPLQETQYF.

V and J are TRBV10-2 and TRBJ2-5, with D perhaps TRBD1 (6 bases). Trimming pared 7 bases from V and 2 bases from J, leaving 23 bases between. The V gene's germline CDR1 is WSHSY and CDR2 SAAADI. CDR3 size: 17 residues. Here the CDR3 reads CASTTSKGAGVQETQYF. In DNA, the CDR3 is TGCGCCAGCACCACAAGTAAAGGAGCAGGGGTGCAAGAGACCCAGTACTTC.

The rearrangement links TRBV10-1 to TRBJ1-4, with TRBD1 as a possible D gene (6 bases). The V gene lost 0 bases and the J gene lost 7 bases, with 12 bases spanning the gap. Germline lookup yields CDR1 WNHNN and CDR2 SYGVQD (reference sequence). The length of the CDR3 is 15 residues. The CDR3 reads CASSESRGRGEKLFF. CDR3 bases: TGCGCCAGCAGTGAGTCCAGGGGCAGAGGTGAAAAACTGTTTTTT.

This chain connects TRBV27 to TRBJ2-1; TRBD2 agrees at 11 bases. The CDR3 runs to 18 residues. Germline values: CDR1 MNHEY, CDR2 SMNVEV (reference sequence). V gave up 0 bases and J gave up 4 bases; unmatched junction bases: 8. The CDR3 loop is CASSLSGTSGLGYNEQFF. CDR3 in DNA: TGTGCCAGCAGTTTATCGGGGACTAGCGGCCTGGGTTACAATGAGCAGTTCTTC.

The chain couples TRBV5-1 to TRBJ2-3, with 10 bases matching TRBD1. V was pared by 4 bases and J by 4 bases, with 6 bases of the junction left unmatched. CDR3 length: 15 residues. Germline CDR1 reads SGHRS; CDR2 reads YFSETQ. CDR3 in DNA: TGCGCCAGCAGCGACCCGGGACAGGGGCCAGATACGCAGTATTTT. It is translated as CASSDPGQGPDTQYF.

The V gene is TRBV28, the J gene TRBJ2-7; 8 bases map to TRBD1. Germline-derived CDR1 and CDR2 are MDHEN and SYDVKM. This CDR3 is 16 amino acids long. Trimming took 2 bases from V and 0 from J; bases not matched to a gene: 6. In nucleotides, the CDR3 is TGTGCCAGCAGTTTACAGGGGGCAGGATTCTCCTACGAGCAGTACTTC. It codes for CASSLQGAGFSYEQYF.

The chain uses TRBV11-2 and TRBJ2-5, with 9 bases fitting TRBD1. The length of the CDR3 is 16 residues. J was trimmed by 0 bases and V by 5 bases; bases with no gene match: 7. CDR1 SGHAT and CDR2 FQNNGV come from the germline V gene. The CDR3 DNA is TGTGCCAGCAGCCCCTCCAGGGACAGGGACCAAGAGACCCAGTACTTC. Its protein product is CASSPSRDRDQETQYF. Looking up the rest from reference TRBV11-2 and TRBJ2-5 gives the full variable domain: EAGVAQSPRYKIIEKRQSVAFWCNPISGHATLYWYQQILGQGPKLLIQFQNNGVVDDSQLPKDRFSAERLKGVDSTLKIQPAKLEDSAVYLCASSPSRDRDQETQYFGPGTRLLVL.